This T cell receptor (beta chain) appears in the sequencing data of a study of spatial heterogeneity in lung cancer (dated 2019 in TCRdb). Turning to the overall study: The donors were some 70 patients from the lung TRACERx cohort who had early-stage, untreated non-small cell lung cancer. In the raw uncorrected reads, each unique combination of TCR and UMI appeared more than ten times on average. More beta-chain than alpha-chain transcripts were consistently detected, likely reflecting higher beta-chain transcript abundance. Nonsynonymous mutation counts, determined by whole-exome sequencing of tumor tissue, were related to TCR repertoire features. Follow-up PBMC samples were sequenced whenever available, and the median time to follow-up was about 23 months after resection. Both alpha and beta chains were TCR-sequenced in samples taken at surgery, namely 220 tumor regions, approximately 66 matched nontumor lung samples and about 52 PBMC samples. In non-small cell lung cancer, the study quantitatively compared TCR alpha and beta repertoires across several tumor regions, matched nontumor lung, and blood.

The junction shows trimming of 3 bases on V and 7 bases on J, plus 15 bases between the germline ends. From the cysteine through the phenylalanine, the CDR3 covers 15 amino acids. Of the read, only the CDR3 DNA is kept; its 45 bases are in frame from base 1. As encoded in the germline V gene, CDR1 is KGHSH while CDR2 is LQKENI. Library construction relied on 5' RACE. The run used a NextSeq 500. The TCR library protocol attached a unique molecular identifier to each TCR cDNA molecule to allow correction of PCR and sequencing errors. In the authors' own workflow: TCR identification, UMI-based error correction and CDR3 extraction were all carried out with Decombinator tools. Expanded TCRs were defined as those above a frequency of 2 per 1,000, corresponding to the top 1% of the tumor frequency distribution. Each repertoire was subsampled 100 times to 5,000 TCRs, after which Renyi diversity was computed with the R vegan package. To build CDR3 similarity networks, amino acid triplet string-kernel similarity was used, and CDR3s were connected when their pairwise similarity was above 0.82. Clones were called with MiXCR by TCRdb after fastp trimmed the public reads at Q25, and only in-frame beta chains were retained. Every CDR3 protein is listed once, alongside the most common genes and DNA of its rows. TCRdb, rather than the study authors, made the V and J calls. The sample contains 45,000 to 65,000 distinct CDR3 sequences, under 8% of them found a single time. The top ten constitute about a third of the sample.

Of note for this clonotype: What this receptor recognizes is not known. No much larger clone is present one base from it, and per-base qualities are unavailable.

Sample time point, as interpreted from the label and publication: blood at routine non-recurrence follow-up after resection. For TCR sequencing, whole RNA was extracted from tumor and nontumor lung tissue, or from cryopreserved PBMC samples, and no cell sorting was done. Only patients for whom sufficient RNA was available from at least two tumor regions were selected for TCR sequencing. Beyond this particular receptor, the publication reports: Additional single-cell paired TCR alpha and beta sequencing was considered necessary to confirm, at a functional level, the hypothesis that regional TCRs recognize regional mutations. Only approximately 13 patients were included in the comparisons of baseline and follow-up blood repertoires. Ubiquitous expanded tumor TCRs were detected in blood more often at tumor resection than at routine follow-up.

The TCR was taken from a female donor with early-stage non-small cell lung cancer. Sequencing was performed on PBMCs, taken at follow-up. The chain links TRBV18 with TRBJ2-2, with an unclear D gene assignment. CDR3 sequence: CASSPLSDAGGELFF. The DNA reads TGTGCCAGCTCACCTTTATCCGACGCCGGCGGGGAGCTGTTTTTT.